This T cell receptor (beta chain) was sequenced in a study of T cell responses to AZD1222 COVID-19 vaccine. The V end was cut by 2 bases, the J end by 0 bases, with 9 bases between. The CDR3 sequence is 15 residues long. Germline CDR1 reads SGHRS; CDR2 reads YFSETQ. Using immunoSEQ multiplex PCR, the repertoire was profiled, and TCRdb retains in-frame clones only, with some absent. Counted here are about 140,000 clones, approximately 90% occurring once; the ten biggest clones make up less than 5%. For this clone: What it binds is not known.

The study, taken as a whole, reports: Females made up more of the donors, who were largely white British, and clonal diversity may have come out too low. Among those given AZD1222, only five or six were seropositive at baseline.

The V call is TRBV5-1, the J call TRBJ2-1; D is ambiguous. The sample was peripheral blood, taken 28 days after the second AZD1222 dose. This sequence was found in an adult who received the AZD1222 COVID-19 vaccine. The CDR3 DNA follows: TGCGCCAGCAGCTTTGGTCCGGGCTCCTACAATGAGCAGTTCTTC. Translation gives CASSFGPGSYNEQFF.